This note documents a single T cell receptor (beta chain) sequence. This entry is derived from a study of circulating and synovial CD4+ cells in juvenile arthritis. Using immunoSEQ multiplex PCR, the repertoire was profiled, and TCRdb retains in-frame clones only, with some absent. The data contain 30,000 to 35,000 clones, roughly 95% of them singletons. V shed 3 bases and J 5 bases; nucleotides not matched to a gene: 8. The CDR3 is 15 residues long. In germline, CDR1 is SGHRS, CDR2 YFSETQ. The gene calls are TRBV5-1 and TRBJ2-5; 9 nucleotides match TRBD1. The TCR sequence derives from a human donor with juvenile idiopathic arthritis. Sequencing was performed on CD4+ T cells from blood. The CDR3 DNA is TGCGCCAGCAGCTGGGGGGACAGGGAGGAGGAGACCCAGTACTTC. Translation: CASSWGDREEETQYF.